This T cell receptor beta chain is from a study of T cells in Graves' hyperthyroidism and ophthalmopathy. RNA transcripts gave rise to amplified TCR beta CDR3 regions. The HTBI set primed first-round TCR CDR3 RT-PCR. Each CDR3 protein gets one entry after TCRdb re-called the multiplex PCR reads with MiXCR. The sample carries 530,000 or so distinct CDR3 sequences, around 45% recorded once. Overall study results and limits: The model forecast ophthalmopathy, anticipating it by a median around 6.4 months before onset.

There are a few counts of this clonotype. Its antigen is unknown. Deletions cut 6 bases from V and 4 bases from J, with 16 bases between. Germline lookup yields CDR1 LNHDA and CDR2 SQIVND (reference sequence). CDR3 length: 15 residues. This sequence joins TRBV19 and TRBJ1-3, with D perhaps matching TRBD1 (6 bases). Input material: peripheral blood or thyroid tissue (not recorded which). The sequence came from a woman under 30 with Graves' hyperthyroidism. CDR3: CASRKVDRRGNTIYF. In DNA, the CDR3 is TGTGCCAGTAGAAAGGTGGACAGACGAGGAAACACCATATATTTT.